This T cell receptor (beta chain) was captured in a study of identifying expanded T cells in peripheral blood. Collection occurred without any documented infections or immune events in donors. The repertoire was sequenced with immunoSEQ multiplex PCR; TCRdb's copy has only in-frame clones and lacks some. The table shows over 90,000 clones, with approximately 86% occurring only once. Overall study results and limits: Approximately two-week clone count variance significantly increased as total template count grew. Roughly 1.2 clones differed between technical replicates, versus about 16 and 19 over time.

Note on this clone: The target antigen is unknown.

This CDR3 has 11 amino acids. CDR1 is SQVTM, CDR2 ANQGSEA, per germline. Trimming cost V 4 bases and J 5 bases, with 8 bases left between them. The sequencing input was blood. The rearrangement links TRBV29-1 to TRBJ1-2, with D unresolved. The source is a person aged 18 to 75 in good health. The CDR3 bases are TGCAGCGTTGGAGGGCTATATGGCTACACCTTC. This encodes CSVGGLYGYTF.